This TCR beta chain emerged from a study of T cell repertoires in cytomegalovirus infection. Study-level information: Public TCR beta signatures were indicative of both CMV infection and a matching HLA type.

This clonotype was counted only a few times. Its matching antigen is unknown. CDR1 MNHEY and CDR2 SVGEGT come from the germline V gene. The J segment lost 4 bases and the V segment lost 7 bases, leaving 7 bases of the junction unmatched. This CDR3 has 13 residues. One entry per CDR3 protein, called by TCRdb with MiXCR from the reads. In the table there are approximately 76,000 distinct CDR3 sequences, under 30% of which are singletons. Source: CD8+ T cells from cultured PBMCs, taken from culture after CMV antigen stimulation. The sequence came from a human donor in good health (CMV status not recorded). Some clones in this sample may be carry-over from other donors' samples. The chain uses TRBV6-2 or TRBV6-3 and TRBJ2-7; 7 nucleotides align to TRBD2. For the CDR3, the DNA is TGTGCCAGCACCACTACTAGCGCGTACGAGCAGTACTTC. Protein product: CASTTTSAYEQYF.